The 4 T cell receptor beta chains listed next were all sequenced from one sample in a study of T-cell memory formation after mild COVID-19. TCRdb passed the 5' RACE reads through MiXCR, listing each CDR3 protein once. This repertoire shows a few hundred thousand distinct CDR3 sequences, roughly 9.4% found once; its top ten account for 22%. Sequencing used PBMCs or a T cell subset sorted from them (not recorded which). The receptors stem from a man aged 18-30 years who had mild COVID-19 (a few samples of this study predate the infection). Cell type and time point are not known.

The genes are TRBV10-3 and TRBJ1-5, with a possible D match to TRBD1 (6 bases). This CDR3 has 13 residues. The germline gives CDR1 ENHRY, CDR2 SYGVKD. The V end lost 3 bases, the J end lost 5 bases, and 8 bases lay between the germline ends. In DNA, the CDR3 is TGTGCCATCAGTGAATCAGGGGATCAGCCCCAGCATTTT. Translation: CAISESGDQPQHF.

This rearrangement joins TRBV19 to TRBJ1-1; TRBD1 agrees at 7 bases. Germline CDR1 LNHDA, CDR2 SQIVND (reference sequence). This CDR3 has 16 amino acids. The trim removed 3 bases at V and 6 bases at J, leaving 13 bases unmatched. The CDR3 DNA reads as TGTGCCAGTAGTATGGGACAGCCCATGTTCCACCCTGAAGCTTTCTTT. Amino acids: CASSMGQPMFHPEAFF.

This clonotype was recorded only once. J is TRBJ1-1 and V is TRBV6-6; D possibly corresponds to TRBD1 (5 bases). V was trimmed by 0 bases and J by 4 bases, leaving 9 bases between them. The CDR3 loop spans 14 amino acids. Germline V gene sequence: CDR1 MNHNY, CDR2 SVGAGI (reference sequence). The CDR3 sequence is CASSYSGGGTEAFF. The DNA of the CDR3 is TGTGCCAGCAGTTACTCCGGGGGGGGCACTGAAGCTTTCTTT.

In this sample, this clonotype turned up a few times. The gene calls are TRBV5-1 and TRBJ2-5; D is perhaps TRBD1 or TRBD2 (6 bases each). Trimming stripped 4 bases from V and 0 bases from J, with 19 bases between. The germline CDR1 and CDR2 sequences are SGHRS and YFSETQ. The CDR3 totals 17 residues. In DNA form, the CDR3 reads TGCGCCAGCAGCCACCCTCGGGGGCCGGGCGACCAAGAGACCCAGTACTTC. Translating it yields CASSHPRGPGDQETQYF.